The T cell receptor beta chain described here comes from a study of T cell changes during pregnancy in multiple sclerosis. Clones were sequenced by immunoSEQ multiplex PCR, and TCRdb holds only the in-frame ones, with some missing. The table shows 70,000 or so clones, with over 90% occurring only once. The CDR3 length is 15 residues. Deletions cut 1 base from V and 3 bases from J, with 12 bases between. Germline CDR1 and CDR2: LNHNV and YYDKDF (reference sequence). The rearrangement joins TRBV15 to TRBJ1-2; TRBD1 might be the D (5 bases). This sequence was found in a female donor with multiple sclerosis, enrolled in a pregnancy study. The sequences come from CD4+ T cells from peripheral blood mononuclear cells, collected after pregnancy. In DNA, the CDR3 is TGTGCCACCAGCAGAGCGGGCAGGGACTACTATGGCTACACCTTC. Its protein is CATSRAGRDYYGYTF.